Listed below are T cell receptor beta chains from one sample, sequenced in a study of response to subunit inactivated influenza vaccine. TCRdb used MiXCR to reprocess the RT-PCR reads, holding one entry per CDR3 protein. There are about 570,000 distinct CDR3 sequences in the sample; 12% occur only once, and roughly 10% lies in the top ten. Sample: PBMCs from blood, taken on the day of vaccination. Receptor source: a man aged 45-60 years who received an inactivated influenza vaccine. Both conserved end residues are part of each CDR3. D genes are given only for firm matches. A row's size may be missing; if present it is once, few, many or a size class.

d_gene	v_gene	abundance	j_gene	CDR3nt	CDR3aa
.	TRBV27	few	TRBJ1-5	TGTGCCAGCAGGGCCTACAATCAGCCCCAGCATTTT	CASRAYNQPQHF
.	TRBV12-3/TRBV12-4	.	TRBJ2-2	TGTGCCAGCAGTTCAAGGGGAGACGGGGAGCTGTTTTTT	CASSSRGDGELFF
TRBD1	TRBV6-2/TRBV6-3	few	TRBJ2-2	TGTGCCAGCACCAAATCCGGGACAGGTTACACCGGGGAGCTGTTTTTT	CASTKSGTGYTGELFF
TRBD2	TRBV3-1	.	TRBJ2-1	TGTGCCAGCAGCCAAGACCTAGCGGGGGGAGATGAGCAGTTCTTC	CASSQDLAGGDEQFF
.	TRBV10-2	few	TRBJ1-1	TGCGCCAGCAGCCGCCGGATGAACACTGAAGCTTTCTTT	CASSRRMNTEAFF
.	TRBV14	few	TRBJ2-1	TGTGCCAGCAGCCCCTCTCGGGTGAAGCAGTTCTTC	CASSPSRVKQFF
.	TRBV12-3/TRBV12-4	.	TRBJ2-7	TGTGCCAGCAGAGGCCAAACAGGGAGCTACGAGCAGTACTTC	CASRGQTGSYEQYF
.	TRBV19	few	TRBJ2-1	TGTGCCAGTAGTACCGGACTGAAATACAACTACAATGAGCAGTTCTTC	CASSTGLKYNYNEQFF
.	TRBV5-1	few	TRBJ1-2	TGCGCCAGCAGCTTACGGGTCGCGGGGTATGGCTACACCTTC	CASSLRVAGYGYTF
.	TRBV18	few	TRBJ2-1	TGTGCCAGCTCACCAGAGCAGTACAATGAGCAGTTCTTC	CASSPEQYNEQFF
.	TRBV20-1	.	TRBJ2-7	TGCAGTGCTACGCACAGCGTAACGGAGGAGCAGTACTTC	CSATHSVTEEQYF
.	TRBV15	.	TRBJ1-3	TGTGCCACCAGCAGAGACCATTCTGGAAACACCATATATTTT	CATSRDHSGNTIYF
.	TRBV7-9	.	TRBJ2-7	TGTGCCAGCAGCTTAGGCGGGACGGCGAGCTCCTACGAGCAGTACTTC	CASSLGGTASSYEQYF
TRBD2	TRBV20-1	many	TRBJ2-1	TGCAGTGCTAGAAAACTAGCGGGAGGGGATGAGCAGTTCTTC	CSARKLAGGDEQFF
TRBD1	TRBV29-1	many	TRBJ2-1	TGCAGCGTTGAGGGGACAGGGGGCGCCGAGCAGTTCTTC	CSVEGTGGAEQFF
.	TRBV20-1	few	TRBJ1-5	TGCAGTGCCCGGGGACCTTATAGCAATCAGCCCCAGCATTTT	CSARGPYSNQPQHF
.	TRBV10-3	few	TRBJ2-1	TGTGCCATCAGCGGGGCCGATAACAATGAGCAGTTCTTC	CAISGADNNEQFF
.	TRBV29-1	few	TRBJ2-1	TGCAGCGTTGACCTGTTACCCAATGAGCAGTTCTTC	CSVDLLPNEQFF
TRBD1	TRBV2	.	TRBJ2-7	TGTGCCAGCGCTGGTACAGGGGGGTACGAGCAGTACTTC	CASAGTGGYEQYF
.	TRBV28	.	TRBJ2-1	TGTGCCAACAGGGATGGGATTGTTGGGGATGAGCAGTTCTTC	CANRDGIVGDEQFF
.	TRBV27	few	TRBJ2-1	TGTGCCAGCAGTTTTAGGGGCTTAGACTACAATGAGCAGTTCTTC	CASSFRGLDYNEQFF
TRBD1	TRBV2	.	TRBJ1-2	TGTGCCAGCGGCTCCGGGACAGGGAACTATGGCTACACCTTC	CASGSGTGNYGYTF
.	TRBV29-1	many	TRBJ2-1	.	CSVGQGTRGFF